This T cell receptor beta chain came from a study of OX40 agonist ivuxolimab in advanced cancers. About the study: A history of anti-PD-1, anti-PD-L1 or anti-CTLA-4 therapy was acceptable, and over 30% had some. Of the patients, three showed partial responses, one with hepatocellular carcinoma and two with cutaneous melanoma. Whole-study results and caveats: The CD4+ and CD8+ T cells in the blood had expanded clonally by week 6 at 0.1 to 3.0 mg/kg.

Trimming shortened V by 6 bases and J by 3 bases, and 11 bases separated the two germline ends. The CDR3 totals 14 residues. Germline CDR1 reads MGHRA; CDR2 reads YSYEKL. Blood sampling was done at baseline, cycle 4 day 1, and cycle 7 day 1. Measured with immunoSEQ multiplex PCR; TCRdb has only the in-frame clones, and not every one. The table has approximately 58,000 clones, 84% seen once. Comment on this clone: Its antigen is not identified.

The TCR was taken from an adult with an advanced solid tumor such as melanoma, head and neck, liver or kidney cancer. Source: CD4+ or CD8+ T cells sorted from blood, taken in a trial of the OX40 agonist ivuxolimab. The gene calls are TRBV4-1 and TRBJ2-2; TRBD2 might be the D (7 bases). The CDR3 loop reads CASRGGADTGELFF. The DNA of the CDR3 is TGCGCCAGCAGGGGGGGGGCCGACACCGGGGAGCTGTTTTTT.